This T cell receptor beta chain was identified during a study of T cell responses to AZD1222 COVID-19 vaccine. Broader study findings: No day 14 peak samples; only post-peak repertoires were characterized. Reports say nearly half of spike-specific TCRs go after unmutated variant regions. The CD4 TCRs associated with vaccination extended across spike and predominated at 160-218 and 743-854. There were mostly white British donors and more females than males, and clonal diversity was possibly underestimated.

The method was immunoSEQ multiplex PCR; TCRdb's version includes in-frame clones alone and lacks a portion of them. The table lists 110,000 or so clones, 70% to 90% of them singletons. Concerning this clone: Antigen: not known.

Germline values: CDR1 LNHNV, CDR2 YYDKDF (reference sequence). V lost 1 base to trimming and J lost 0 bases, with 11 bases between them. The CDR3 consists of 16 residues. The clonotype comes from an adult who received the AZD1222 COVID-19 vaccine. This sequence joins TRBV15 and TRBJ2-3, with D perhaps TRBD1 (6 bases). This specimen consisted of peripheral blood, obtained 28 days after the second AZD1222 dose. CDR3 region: CATSRVPQGSTDTQYF. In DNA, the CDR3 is TGTGCCACCAGCAGAGTCCCGCAGGGGAGCACAGATACGCAGTATTTT.